This passage covers 11 T cell receptor beta chains from one sample sequenced in a study of OX40 agonist ivuxolimab in advanced cancers. Profiling relied on immunoSEQ multiplex PCR, and the TCRdb table lists in-frame clones only, not all of them. The sample has tens of thousands of clones; 85% to 90% are singletons. The sequenced sample was CD4+ or CD8+ T cells sorted from blood, obtained in a trial of the OX40 agonist ivuxolimab. These TCRs come from an adult with an advanced solid tumor such as melanoma, head and neck, liver or kidney cancer.

J is TRBJ1-5 and V is TRBV30; no definite D call. V was shortened by 3 bases and J by 5 bases, with 11 bases between the two germline ends. Germline CDR1 reads GTSNPN; CDR2 reads SVGIG (reference sequence). There are 13 residues in the CDR3. Written as DNA, the CDR3 is TGTGCCTGGAGGGGTTCAGATGATCAGCCCCAGCATTTT. Protein sequence: CAWRGSDDQPQHF.

The chain recombines TRBV2 with TRBJ1-2, with D perhaps matching TRBD1 (5 bases). Germline V CDR1 and CDR2: SNHLY, FYNNEI. With 3 bases removed from V and 5 bases from J, the gap between germline ends came to 28 bases. This CDR3 is built from 19 residues. CDR3 sequence (DNA): TGTGCCAGCAGTGATCTTTCGCGGGGGTCCGGGACTATCCCTTATGGCTACACCTTC. Its translation is CASSDLSRGSGTIPYGYTF. Full variable domain (outside the CDR3, taken from reference TRBV2 and TRBJ1-2): EPEVTQTPSHQVTQMGQEVILRCVPISNHLYFYWYRQILGQKVEFLVSFYNNEISEKSEIFDDQFSVERPDGSNFTLKIRSTKLEDSAMYFCASSDLSRGSGTIPYGYTFGSGTRLTVV.

The chain recombines TRBV30 with TRBJ1-2; D is perhaps TRBD1 (6 bases). The CDR3 is 13 amino acids. From germline, CDR1 is GTSNPN and CDR2 SVGIG (reference sequence). V gave up 1 base and J gave up 4 bases, with 10 bases separating them. CDR3 in DNA: TGTGCCTGGAGTGCAGGGGACGTCTATGGCTACACCTTC. It translates to CAWSAGDVYGYTF.

This chain connects TRBV11-2 to TRBJ1-2, with a weak D call TRBD1 (5 bases). The CDR3 length is 14 residues. The germline V gene has CDR1 SGHAT and CDR2 FQNNGV. V lost 4 bases to trimming and J lost 5 bases, with 14 bases between them. The CDR3 DNA is TGTGCCAGCAGCTCCCCGGGGGTTGGGTATGGCTACACCTTC. Its translation: CASSSPGVGYGYTF.

The chain links TRBV10-2 to TRBJ2-3; 7 nucleotides line up with TRBD1. The CDR3 has 15 amino acids. Per germline, CDR1 WSHSY and CDR2 SAAADI. V dropped 6 bases and J dropped 0; count of bases not matched to a gene: 6. The CDR3 region is CASRWTGESTDTQYF. In DNA form, the CDR3 reads TGCGCCAGCAGGTGGACAGGCGAGAGCACAGATACGCAGTATTTT.

J is TRBJ2-1 and V is TRBV7-8; D not resolved. Germline CDR1 and CDR2: SGHVS and FQNEAQ. The CDR3 extends over 13 amino acids. V lost 2 bases, J lost 4 bases, and 6 bases lay in between. CDR3 bases: TGTGCCAGCAGCTTATGGCCTTACAATGAGCAGTTCTTC. As protein: CASSLWPYNEQFF.

The chain has TRBV5-1 and TRBJ2-1; 14 bases are shared with TRBD2. CDR1 and CDR2 from the germline V gene are SGHRS and YFSETQ. Trimming cost V 5 bases and J 0 bases; bases outside gene matches: 1. The CDR3 is 16 residues long. The CDR3 nucleotides read TGCGCCAGCAGGACTAGCGGGGGGGTCTCCTACAATGAGCAGTTCTTC. The encoded protein is CASRTSGGVSYNEQFF.

The genes are TRBV4-1 and TRBJ1-5; D uncertain. Germline V gene lookup returns CDR1 MGHRA and CDR2 YSYEKL. Trimming left V 3 bases short and J 7 bases short, with 19 bases between. The CDR3 covers 16 residues. Written as DNA, the CDR3 is TGCGCCAGCAGCCAGGCCACGGAGCGGGGAGGCCAGCCCCAGCATTTT. It is translated as CASSQATERGGQPQHF.

The rearrangement uses TRBV25-1 and TRBJ1-4; D gene ambiguous. The CDR3 runs to 15 residues. Germline V gene lookup returns CDR1 MGHDK and CDR2 SYGVNS. V dropped 1 base and J dropped 0 bases, with 6 bases sitting between them. The CDR3 DNA is TGTGCCAGCAGTGAATCCCATGCAACTAATGAAAAACTGTTTTTT. This translates into CASSESHATNEKLFF. Full variable domain (remainder filled in from reference TRBV25-1 and TRBJ1-4): EADIYQTPRYLVIGTGKKITLECSQTMGHDKMYWYQQDPGMELHLIHYSYGVNSTEKGDLSSESTVSRIRTEHFPLTLESARPSHTSQYLCASSESHATNEKLFFGSGTQLSVL.

This clone was picked up a small number of times. This chain links TRBV11-2 with TRBJ2-5; possibly TRBD1 for D (6 bases). The CDR3 loop spans 16 amino acids. From germline, CDR1 is SGHAT and CDR2 FQNNGV. V gave up 6 bases and J gave up 1 base, with 18 bases separating them. CDR3: CASRASGAQPQETQYF. The CDR3 coding sequence is TGTGCCAGCAGAGCATCAGGGGCCCAGCCCCAAGAGACCCAGTACTTC. The whole variable domain, remainder taken from reference TRBV11-2 and TRBJ2-5, is EAGVAQSPRYKIIEKRQSVAFWCNPISGHATLYWYQQILGQGPKLLIQFQNNGVVDDSQLPKDRFSAERLKGVDSTLKIQPAKLEDSAVYLCASRASGAQPQETQYFGPGTRLLVL.

The rearrangement joins TRBV5-1 to TRBJ1-4; a weak D match, TRBD1 (5 bases). V was clipped by 4 bases and J by 5 bases, with 15 bases between them. The germline V gene has CDR1 SGHRS and CDR2 YFSETQ. This CDR3 spans 15 amino acids. The CDR3 reads CASSPLGGANEKLFF. The CDR3 region has the DNA TGCGCCAGCAGCCCCCTCGGAGGGGCCAATGAAAAACTGTTTTTT.